This is a list of T cell receptor beta chains from one sample in a study of regulatory T cells in long-lasting Graves disease. TCRdb ran MiXCR on the multiplex PCR reads and lists one entry per CDR3 protein. Here the sample spans 550,000 or so distinct CDR3 sequences, more than 10% being singletons. These data were also reused for a study on T cells in Graves' hyperthyroidism and ophthalmopathy.

The sample here was peripheral blood mononuclear cells (PBMCs), taken at new diagnosis, from a patient treated with antithyroid drugs. Receptors were obtained from a woman between 25 and 40 years old with Graves disease. Each CDR3 is given with its conserved first and last residue. The D gene is left open where the match is weak. The size entry is marked missing in some rows and otherwise reads once, few, many or a size class.

clone size	D gene	J gene	V gene	CDR3 protein	CDR3 DNA
NA	TRBD2	TRBJ2-7	TRBV7-2	CASSPSGLPSYNEQYF	TGTGCCAGCAGCCCTAGCGGGTTACCCTCCTACAACGAGCAGTACTTC
few	NA	TRBJ2-7	TRBV4-1	CASSQLTSGTGSYEQYF	TGCGCCAGCAGCCAACTCACATCCGGGACGGGCTCCTACGAGCAGTACTTC
few	NA	TRBJ1-1	TRBV7-9	CASSRPVLNTEAFF	TGTGCCAGCAGCCGACCCGTTTTGAACACTGAAGCTTTCTTT
many	TRBD1	TRBJ1-2	TRBV19	CASRRGFDRGNGYTF	TGTGCCAGTAGAAGGGGGTTCGACAGGGGTAATGGCTACACCTTC
few	NA	TRBJ1-5	TRBV27	CASSFRQPLENQPQHF	TGTGCCAGCAGTTTCCGGCAACCCCTGGAGAATCAGCCCCAGCATTTT
many	NA	TRBJ1-5	TRBV30	CAWSVMGKDQPQHF	TGTGCCTGGAGTGTAATGGGGAAGGATCAGCCCCAGCATTTT
many	NA	TRBJ2-1	TRBV6-2/TRBV6-3	CASSYRRGGTYNEQFF	TGTGCCAGCAGTTACCGGCGCGGAGGAACCTACAATGAGCAGTTCTTC
many	TRBD2	TRBJ2-5	TRBV28	CASSFPPSGRAETQYF	TGTGCCAGCAGTTTTCCCCCTAGCGGGAGGGCGGAGACCCAGTACTTC
few	TRBD1	TRBJ2-7	TRBV28	CASSPQGIGAYEQYF	TGTGCCAGCAGTCCACAGGGGATCGGGGCCTACGAGCAGTACTTC
many	TRBD2	TRBJ2-1	TRBV2	CASSASGIYNEQFF	TGTGCCAGCAGCGCTAGCGGGATCTACAATGAGCAGTTCTTC
NA	NA	TRBJ1-5	TRBV20-1	CSAGGGVGQPQHF	TGCAGTGCTGGGGGTGGGGTCGGTCAGCCCCAGCATTTT
many	NA	TRBJ2-5	TRBV7-2	CASSFPGIRETQYF	TGTGCCAGCAGCTTTCCGGGTATAAGAGAGACCCAGTACTTC
many	NA	TRBJ1-1	TRBV19	CASSFLPMNTEAFF	TGTGCCAGTAGCTTCTTACCGATGAACACTGAAGCTTTCTTT
many	NA	TRBJ1-4	TRBV12-3/TRBV12-4	CASSRQMTAGEKLFF	TGTGCCAGCAGTCGCCAAATGACAGCTGGTGAAAAACTGTTTTTT
many	NA	TRBJ1-1	TRBV14	CASSTGLNTEAFF	TGTGCCAGCAGCACAGGGTTGAACACTGAAGCTTTCTTT
many	TRBD1	TRBJ1-1	TRBV2	CASRDRSNTEAFF	TGTGCCAGCAGGGACAGGTCGAACACTGAAGCTTTCTTT
many	TRBD1	TRBJ2-5	TRBV7-2	CASSLDRGWETQYF	TGTGCCAGCAGCTTAGACAGGGGCTGGGAGACCCAGTACTTC
once	NA	TRBJ2-3	TRBV6-9	CASSSNTLISTDTQYF	TGTGCCAGCAGTTCCAACACACTAATCTCCACAGATACGCAGTATTTT
many	TRBD2	TRBJ2-3	TRBV5-1	CASSLSSGGTDTQYF	TGCGCCAGCAGCTTGTCTAGCGGAGGGACAGATACGCAGTATTTT
NA	TRBD2	TRBJ2-1	TRBV10-3	CAIRLTSGRVNEQFF	TGTGCCATCAGACTCACTAGCGGGAGGGTAAATGAGCAGTTCTTC
few	NA	TRBJ2-2	TRBV12-3/TRBV12-4	CASSGFTDPAGRTGELFF	TGTGCCAGCAGTGGGTTCACGGACCCGGCAGGCCGCACCGGGGAGCTGTTTTTT
NA	TRBD2	TRBJ2-1	TRBV18	CASSQGLAGGIEQFF	TGTGCCAGCTCACAGGGACTAGCGGGAGGAATTGAGCAGTTCTTC
many	NA	TRBJ1-2	TRBV7-2	CASSLAVTGYPNYGYTF	TGTGCCAGCAGCTTAGCGGTAACAGGCTATCCTAACTATGGCTACACCTTC
many	NA	TRBJ2-2	TRBV7-9	CASSPRDLWGTGELFF	TGTGCCAGCAGCCCCAGGGACTTGTGGGGCACCGGGGAGCTGTTTTTT
many	NA	TRBJ2-1	TRBV2	CASGELAGYRDEQFF	TGTGCCAGCGGGGAGCTCGCGGGATATCGTGATGAGCAGTTCTTC
NA	TRBD2	TRBJ2-7	TRBV20-1	CSASALGLAYEQYF	TGCAGTGCCTCAGCACTCGGACTAGCATACGAGCAGTACTTC
many	NA	TRBJ1-5	TRBV7-6	CASSGGLNQPQHF	TGTGCCAGCAGCGGGGGGCTCAATCAGCCCCAGCATTTT
NA	NA	TRBJ2-3	TRBV9	CASSVRGAGTDTQYF	TGTGCCAGCAGCGTACGAGGGGCGGGCACAGATACGCAGTATTTT
many	TRBD2	TRBJ2-7	TRBV27	CASSPSGTSGRAVYEQYF	TGTGCCAGCAGCCCGTCCGGGACTAGCGGGAGGGCCGTCTACGAGCAGTACTTC
many	TRBD1	TRBJ2-2	TRBV14	CASSQDRQGWAGELFF	TGTGCCAGCAGCCAAGACCGACAGGGGTGGGCCGGGGAGCTGTTTTTT
many	TRBD1	TRBJ1-4	TRBV10-3	CAISKDRGRGEKLFF	TGTGCCATCAGTAAGGACAGGGGGCGCGGTGAAAAACTGTTTTTT
many	NA	TRBJ1-1	TRBV30	CAWRRGSTEAFF	TGTGCCTGGAGGCGGGGGAGCACTGAAGCTTTCTTT
many	NA	TRBJ1-1	TRBV27	CASSLIVGTEAFF	TGTGCCAGCAGTTTAATAGTGGGGACTGAAGCTTTCTTT
NA	TRBD2	TRBJ2-3	TRBV7-9	CASSLLPSGGRTDTQYF	TGTGCCAGCAGCTTGCTACCTAGCGGAGGCCGCACAGATACGCAGTATTTT
NA	NA	TRBJ2-6	TRBV28	CASSFGTSAFSGANVLTF	TGTGCCAGCAGTTTTGGGACATCGGCTTTCTCTGGAGCCAACGTCCTGACTTTC